The clone carrying this TCR beta chain has a handful of counts. CDR3 regions were amplified by Arm-PCR using iRepertoire HTBI primers to build TCR beta libraries. MiXCR, applied by TCRdb to the multiplex PCR reads, yields one record per CDR3 protein. Of roughly 500,000 distinct CDR3 sequences listed, roughly 14% are singletons. Trimming cost V 3 bases and J 4 bases, with 6 bases left between them. CDR3 length equals 12 residues. CDR1 and CDR2 from the germline V gene are MNHEY and SMNVEV (reference sequence). These data belong to a study of regulatory T cells in long-lasting Graves disease. Study-level background: Patients with new Graves' disease had used antithyroid drugs below 3 months.

As for time point: newly diagnosed GD, antithyroid drugs for less than 3 months. PBMC-extracted RNA yielded the TCR library. These data were also reused for a study on T cells in Graves' hyperthyroidism and ophthalmopathy.

This specimen was peripheral blood mononuclear cells (PBMCs), taken at new diagnosis, from a patient treated with antithyroid drugs. This sequence originates from a man aged 25-45 years with Graves disease. The chain combines TRBV27 with TRBJ1-2; D unclear. The DNA of the CDR3 is TGTGCCAGCAGTTTCGGGATCTATGGCTACACCTTC. Its protein product is CASSFGIYGYTF.